Below, 7 T cell receptor beta chains from the same sample are listed, as sequenced in a study of blood T cell repertoires in COVID-19. The repertoire was sequenced with immunoSEQ multiplex PCR; TCRdb's copy has only in-frame clones and lacks some. The sample shows about 190,000 clones, about 83% of them seen only once. Sequencing used PBMCs or T cells enriched from blood (not recorded which). The receptors were gathered from a young woman who had been exposed to COVID-19.

The gene calls are TRBV5-8 and TRBJ1-2; D possibly corresponds to TRBD1 (6 bases). The CDR3 is 13 residues long. Germline V gene sequence: CDR1 SGHTS, CDR2 YDEGEE. The ends were cut back, 4 bases at V and 6 bases at J, with 13 bases in the middle. The CDR3 coding sequence is TGTGCCAGCAGCGTGACAGGTTTTAATGGCTACACCTTC. Translating it yields CASSVTGFNGYTF.

V is TRBV20-1 and J is TRBJ2-7; no reliable D call. With 3 bases removed from V and 5 bases from J, the gap between germline ends came to 5 bases. Per germline, CDR1 DFQATT and CDR2 SNEGSKA (reference sequence). The CDR3 has 10 residues. As DNA, the CDR3 is TGCAGTGCTAGCGTAGACGAGCAGTACTTC. This translates into CSASVDEQYF.

V is TRBV29-1 and J is TRBJ1-2; D is uncertain. Germline CDR1 SQVTM, CDR2 ANQGSEA. Trimming cost V 1 base and J 4 bases, with 16 bases left between them. The CDR3 totals 15 residues. The CDR3 DNA is TGCAGCGTTGAAGTGGGAAAGAGCGGCGGCTATGGCTACACCTTC. The encoded protein is CSVEVGKSGGYGYTF.

V and J are TRBV12-3 or TRBV12-4 and TRBJ2-3; tentative D call: TRBD2 (7 bases). V lost 5 bases, J lost 11 bases, and 14 bases lay in between. The length of the CDR3 is 12 residues. Here the CDR3 reads CASSLGGQLQYF. The CDR3 DNA reads as TGTGCCAGCAGTCTCGGGGGGCAATTGCAGTATTTT.

The V and J genes are TRBV6-2 or TRBV6-3 and TRBJ1-5; possibly TRBD1 for D (5 bases). The CDR3 contains 15 residues. Germline V CDR1 and CDR2: MNHEY, SVGEGT. V lost 6 bases, J lost 0 bases, and 12 bases lay in between. The CDR3 coding sequence is TGTGCCAGCAGCATACAGGTAAATAGCAATCAGCCCCAGCATTTT. Its translation: CASSIQVNSNQPQHF.

The V call is TRBV5-1, the J call TRBJ2-5, with 7 bases that match TRBD1. The CDR3 has 14 amino acids. Trimming at V came to 4 bases and at J to 5 bases, leaving 8 bases not matched to a gene. Per germline, CDR1 SGHRS and CDR2 YFSETQ. The CDR3 sequence: CASSKDRVRETQYF. DNA of the CDR3: TGCGCCAGCAGCAAAGACAGGGTGAGGGAGACCCAGTACTTC. The full variable domain, its missing parts supplied by reference TRBV5-1 and TRBJ2-5, is KAGVTQTPRYLIKTRGQQVTLSCSPISGHRSVSWYQQTPGQGLQFLFEYFSETQRNKGNFPGRFSGRQFSNSRSEMNVSTLELGDSALYLCASSKDRVRETQYFGPGTRLLVL.

The chain employs TRBV7-9 and TRBJ1-1; weak D call: TRBD1 (5 bases). CDR3 length equals 18 residues. Trimming pared 4 bases from V and 3 bases from J, leaving 24 bases between. Germline V gene data show CDR1 as SEHNR and CDR2 as FQNEAQ (reference sequence). The DNA of the CDR3 is TGTGCCAGCAGCTACGATAGGACCCCCAGGGCGAGTCACACTGAAGCTTTCTTT. It specifies CASSYDRTPRASHTEAFF.